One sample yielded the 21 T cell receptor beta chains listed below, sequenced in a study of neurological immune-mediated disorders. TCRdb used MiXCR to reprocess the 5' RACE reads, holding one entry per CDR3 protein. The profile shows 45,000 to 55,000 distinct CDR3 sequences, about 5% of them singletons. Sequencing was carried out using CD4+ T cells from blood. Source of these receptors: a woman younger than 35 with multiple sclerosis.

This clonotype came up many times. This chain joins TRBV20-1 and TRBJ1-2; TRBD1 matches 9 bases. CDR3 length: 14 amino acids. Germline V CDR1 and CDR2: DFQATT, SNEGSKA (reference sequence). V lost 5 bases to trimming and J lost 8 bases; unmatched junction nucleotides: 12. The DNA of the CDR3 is TGCAGTGCTGGATCTCTACAGGGGGCCTGGGGCTACACCTTC. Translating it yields CSAGSLQGAWGYTF.

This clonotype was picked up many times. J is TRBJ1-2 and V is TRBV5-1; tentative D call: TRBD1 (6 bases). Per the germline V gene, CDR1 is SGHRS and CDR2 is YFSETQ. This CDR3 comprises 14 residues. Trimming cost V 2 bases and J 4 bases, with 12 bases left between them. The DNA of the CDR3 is TGCGCCAGCAGCTTCGGATCGGGGGCCTATGGCTACACCTTC. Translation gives CASSFGSGAYGYTF.

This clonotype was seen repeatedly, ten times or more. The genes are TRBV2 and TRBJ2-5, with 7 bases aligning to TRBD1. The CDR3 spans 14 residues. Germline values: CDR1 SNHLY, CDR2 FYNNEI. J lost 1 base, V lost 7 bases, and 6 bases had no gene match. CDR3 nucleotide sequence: TGTGCCAGCACTCCTGACAGGGTCCAAGAGACCCAGTACTTC. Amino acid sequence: CASTPDRVQETQYF. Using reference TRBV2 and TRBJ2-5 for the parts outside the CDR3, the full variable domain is EPEVTQTPSHQVTQMGQEVILRCVPISNHLYFYWYRQILGQKVEFLVSFYNNEISEKSEIFDDQFSVERPDGSNFTLKIRSTKLEDSAMYFCASTPDRVQETQYFGPGTRLLVL.

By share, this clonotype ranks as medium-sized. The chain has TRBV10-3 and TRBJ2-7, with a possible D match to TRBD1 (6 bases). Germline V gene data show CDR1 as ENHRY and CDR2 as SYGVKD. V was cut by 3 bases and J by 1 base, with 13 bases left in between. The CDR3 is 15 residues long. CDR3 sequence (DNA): TGTGCCATCAGTGACAAGGGGGTAGGGTCCTACGAGCAGTACTTC. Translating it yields CAISDKGVGSYEQYF.

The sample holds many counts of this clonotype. The CDR3 spells CSAFSGGRRNSPLHF. The CDR3 nucleotides are TGCAGTGCTTTCTCTGGGGGACGGCGTAATTCACCCCTCCACTTT. The chain uses TRBV20-1 and TRBJ1-6; tentatively, D is TRBD1 (5 bases). Germline V lookup: CDR1 DFQATT, CDR2 SNEGSKA (reference sequence). The CDR3 has 15 amino acids. The V end was cut by 5 bases, the J end by 6 bases, with 17 bases between.

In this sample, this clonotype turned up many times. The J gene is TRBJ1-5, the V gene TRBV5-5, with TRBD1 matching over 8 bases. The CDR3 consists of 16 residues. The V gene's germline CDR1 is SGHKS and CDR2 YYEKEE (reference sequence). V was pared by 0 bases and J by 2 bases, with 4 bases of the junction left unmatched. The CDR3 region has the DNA TGTGCCAGCAGCTTGGTTGGACAGGGAGGCAATCAGCCCCAGCATTTT. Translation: CASSLVGQGGNQPQHF.

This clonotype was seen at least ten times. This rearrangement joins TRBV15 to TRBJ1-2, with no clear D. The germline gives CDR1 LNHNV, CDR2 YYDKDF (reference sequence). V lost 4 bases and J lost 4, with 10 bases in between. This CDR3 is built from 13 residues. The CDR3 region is CATSTLGAYGYTF. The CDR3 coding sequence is TGTGCCACCAGCACCTTGGGCGCCTATGGCTACACCTTC.

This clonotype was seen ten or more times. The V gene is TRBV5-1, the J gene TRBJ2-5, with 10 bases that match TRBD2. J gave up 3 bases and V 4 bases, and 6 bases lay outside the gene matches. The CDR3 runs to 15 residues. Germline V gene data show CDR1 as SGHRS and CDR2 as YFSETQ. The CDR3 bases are TGCGCCAGCAGCCCAACACTAGCGGGGAAAGAGACCCAGTACTTC. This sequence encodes CASSPTLAGKETQYF.

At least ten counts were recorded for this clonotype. CDR3 coding DNA: TGCAGTGGGGAGGCTAGCGGGATAAATGAGCAGTTCTTC. The encoded protein is CSGEASGINEQFF. The chain couples TRBV20-1 to TRBJ2-1, with 9 bases fitting TRBD2. The CDR3 loop spans 13 amino acids. The V gene end was trimmed by 7 bases and the J gene end by 7 bases; junction bases not matched to a gene: 8. The germline V gene has CDR1 DFQATT and CDR2 SNEGSKA (reference sequence).

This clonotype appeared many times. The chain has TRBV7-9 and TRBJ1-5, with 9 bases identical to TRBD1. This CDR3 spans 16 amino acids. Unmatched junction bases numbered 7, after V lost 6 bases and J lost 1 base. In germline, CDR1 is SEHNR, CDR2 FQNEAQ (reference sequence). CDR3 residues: CASSSGTGLSNQPQHF. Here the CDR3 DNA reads TGTGCCAGCAGTTCCGGGACAGGGTTGAGCAATCAGCCCCAGCATTTT.

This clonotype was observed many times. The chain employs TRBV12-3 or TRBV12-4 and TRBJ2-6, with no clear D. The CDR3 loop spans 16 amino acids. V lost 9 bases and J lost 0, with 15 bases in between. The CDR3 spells CARNKAPISGANVLTF. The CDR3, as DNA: TGTGCCAGGAACAAGGCCCCCATCTCTGGGGCCAACGTCCTGACTTTC.

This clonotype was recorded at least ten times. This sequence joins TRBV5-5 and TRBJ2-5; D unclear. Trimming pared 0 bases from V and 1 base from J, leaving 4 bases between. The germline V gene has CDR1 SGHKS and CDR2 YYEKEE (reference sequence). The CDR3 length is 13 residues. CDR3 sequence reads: CASSLDTQETQYF. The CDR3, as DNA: TGTGCCAGCAGCTTGGACACCCAAGAGACCCAGTACTTC.

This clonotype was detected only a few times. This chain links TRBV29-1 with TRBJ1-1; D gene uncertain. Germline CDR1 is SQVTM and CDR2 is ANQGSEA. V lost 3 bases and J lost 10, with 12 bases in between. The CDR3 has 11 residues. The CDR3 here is CSVDKRRGAFF. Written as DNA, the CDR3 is TGCAGCGTTGATAAGCGGCGGGGAGCTTTCTTT.

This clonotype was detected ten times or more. The CDR3 region is CASSLQPSGRAGRDTQYF. Here the CDR3 DNA reads TGCGCCAGCAGCTTGCAACCTAGCGGGAGGGCCGGGAGAGATACGCAGTATTTT. The rearrangement joins TRBV5-1 to TRBJ2-3; 12 bases agree with TRBD2. The V gene's germline CDR1 is SGHRS and CDR2 YFSETQ. This CDR3 has 18 residues. Trimming took 1 base from V and 5 from J; bases not matched to a gene: 11.

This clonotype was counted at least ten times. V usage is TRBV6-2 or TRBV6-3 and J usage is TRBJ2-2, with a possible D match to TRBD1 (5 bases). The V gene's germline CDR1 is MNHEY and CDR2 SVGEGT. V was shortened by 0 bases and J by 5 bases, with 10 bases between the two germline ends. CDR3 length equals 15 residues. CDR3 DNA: TGTGCCAGCAGTTACTCGCAGGGCGCGACCGGGGAGCTGTTTTTT. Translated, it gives CASSYSQGATGELFF.

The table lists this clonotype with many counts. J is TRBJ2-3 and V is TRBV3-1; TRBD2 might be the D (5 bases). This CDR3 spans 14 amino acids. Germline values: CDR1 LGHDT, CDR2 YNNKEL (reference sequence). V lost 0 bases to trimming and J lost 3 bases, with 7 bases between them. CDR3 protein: CASSQDRLTDTQYF. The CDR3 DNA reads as TGTGCCAGCAGCCAAGATCGACTAACAGATACGCAGTATTTT.

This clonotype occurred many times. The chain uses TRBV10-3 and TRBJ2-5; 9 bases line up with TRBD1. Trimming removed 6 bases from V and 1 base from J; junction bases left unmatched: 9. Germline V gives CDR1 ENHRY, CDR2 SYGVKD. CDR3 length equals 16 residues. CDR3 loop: CAIRGSGQGTQETQYF. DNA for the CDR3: TGTGCCATCAGGGGGTCGGGACAGGGAACCCAAGAGACCCAGTACTTC.

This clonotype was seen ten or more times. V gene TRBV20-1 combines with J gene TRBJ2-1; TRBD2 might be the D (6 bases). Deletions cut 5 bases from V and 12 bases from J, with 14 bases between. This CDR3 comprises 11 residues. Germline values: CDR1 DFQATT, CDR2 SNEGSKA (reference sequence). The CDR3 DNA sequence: TGCAGTGCTTTTGATACTAGCAGGCAGTTCTTC. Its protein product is CSAFDTSRQFF.

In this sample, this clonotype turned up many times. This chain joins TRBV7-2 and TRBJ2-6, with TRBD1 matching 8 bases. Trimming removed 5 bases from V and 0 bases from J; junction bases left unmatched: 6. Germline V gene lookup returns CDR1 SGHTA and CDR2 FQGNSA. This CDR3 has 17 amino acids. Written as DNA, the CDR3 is TGTGCCAGCAGCCTCCGGACAGGGTCCTCTGGGGCCAACGTCCTGACTTTC. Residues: CASSLRTGSSGANVLTF.

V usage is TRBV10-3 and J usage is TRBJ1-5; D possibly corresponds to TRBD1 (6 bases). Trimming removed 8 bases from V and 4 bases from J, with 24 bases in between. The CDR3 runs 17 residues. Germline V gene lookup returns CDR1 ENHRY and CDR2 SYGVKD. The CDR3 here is CAIGPGAGIDGNQPQHF. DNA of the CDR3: TGTGCCATCGGGCCGGGGGCAGGAATAGATGGTAATCAGCCCCAGCATTTT.

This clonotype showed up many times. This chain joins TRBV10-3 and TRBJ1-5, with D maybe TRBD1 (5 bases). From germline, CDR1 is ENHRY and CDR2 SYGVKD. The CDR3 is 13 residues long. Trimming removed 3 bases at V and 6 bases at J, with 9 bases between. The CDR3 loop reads CAISEGEGQPQHF. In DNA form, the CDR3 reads TGTGCCATCAGTGAAGGGGAGGGTCAGCCCCAGCATTTT.